The text below deals with one T cell receptor beta chain. Source study methods: Reference gene primer amplification gave nucleated cell count estimates. Only in-frame clones appear in the TCRdb table, and some are missing; sequencing was by immunoSEQ multiplex PCR. D and trimming were read from the DNA, whereas the V and J calls and clone size are those reported in that table. This sample has approximately 250,000 clones, with around 93% found just once. The participants were between roughly 18 and 89 years old and came from under 25 US areas. A COVID-19 case had been met by exposed participants during the 2 weeks before study entry. The record originates from a study of blood T cell repertoires in COVID-19. Study-level background: Nucleic acid was either cDNA or gDNA, and it came from T cells, B-cell-depleted T cells, or PBMCs.

Sequences were obtained from PBMCs or T cells enriched from blood (not recorded which). This TCR came from a man aged 35 to 55 who had been exposed to COVID-19.

The CDR3 sequence is CASSLSYGAGADYEQYF. In DNA, the CDR3 is TGTGCCAGCAGTCTCAGTTATGGTGCAGGGGCTGACTACGAGCAGTACTTC. The chain carries TRBV28 and TRBJ2-7; possible D gene TRBD1, 6 bases. Trimming took off 5 bases at V and 3 bases at J, with 23 bases between the two ends. CDR1 is MDHEN and CDR2 is SYDVKM in the germline V gene. The CDR3 has 17 residues.